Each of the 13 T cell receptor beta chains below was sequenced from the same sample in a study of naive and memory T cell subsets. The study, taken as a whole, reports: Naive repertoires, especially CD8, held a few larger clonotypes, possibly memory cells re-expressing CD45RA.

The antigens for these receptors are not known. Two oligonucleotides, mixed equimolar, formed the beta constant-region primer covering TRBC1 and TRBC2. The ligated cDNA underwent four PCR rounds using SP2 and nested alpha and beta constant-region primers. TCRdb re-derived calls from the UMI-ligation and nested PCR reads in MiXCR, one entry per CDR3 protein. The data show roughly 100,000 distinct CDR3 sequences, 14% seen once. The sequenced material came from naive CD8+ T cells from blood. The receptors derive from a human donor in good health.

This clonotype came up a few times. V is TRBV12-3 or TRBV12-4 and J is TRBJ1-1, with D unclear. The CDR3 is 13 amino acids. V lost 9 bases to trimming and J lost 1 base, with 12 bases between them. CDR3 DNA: TGTGCCAGTTCACCTCGATGGAACACTGAAGCTTTCTTT. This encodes CASSPRWNTEAFF.

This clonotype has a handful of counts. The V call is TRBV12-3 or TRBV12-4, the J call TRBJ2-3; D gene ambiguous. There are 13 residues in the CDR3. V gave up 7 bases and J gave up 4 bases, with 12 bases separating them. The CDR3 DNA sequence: TGTGCCAGCACCCTTGATGCGGCAGATACGCAGTATTTT. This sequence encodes CASTLDAADTQYF.

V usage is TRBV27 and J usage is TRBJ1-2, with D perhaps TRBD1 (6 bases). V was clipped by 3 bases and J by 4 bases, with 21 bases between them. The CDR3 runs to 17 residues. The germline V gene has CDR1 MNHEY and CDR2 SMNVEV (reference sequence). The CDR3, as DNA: TGTGCCAGCAGTTTTCGCCGGACAGATCGGGGACTCTATGGCTACACCTTC. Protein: CASSFRRTDRGLYGYTF.

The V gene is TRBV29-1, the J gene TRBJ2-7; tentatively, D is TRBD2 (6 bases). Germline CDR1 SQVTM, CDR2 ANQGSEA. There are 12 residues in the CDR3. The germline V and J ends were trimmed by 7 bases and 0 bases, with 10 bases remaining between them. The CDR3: CSDGGDSYEQYF. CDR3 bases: TGCAGCGACGGCGGGGACTCCTACGAGCAGTACTTC.

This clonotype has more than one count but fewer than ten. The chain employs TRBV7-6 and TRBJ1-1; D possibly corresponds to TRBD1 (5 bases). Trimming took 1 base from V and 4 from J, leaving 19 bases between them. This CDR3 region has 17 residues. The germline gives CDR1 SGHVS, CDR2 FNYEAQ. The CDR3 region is CASSLGQGGWSGTEAFF. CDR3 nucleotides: TGTGCCAGCAGCTTAGGGCAGGGAGGATGGTCGGGCACTGAAGCTTTCTTT.

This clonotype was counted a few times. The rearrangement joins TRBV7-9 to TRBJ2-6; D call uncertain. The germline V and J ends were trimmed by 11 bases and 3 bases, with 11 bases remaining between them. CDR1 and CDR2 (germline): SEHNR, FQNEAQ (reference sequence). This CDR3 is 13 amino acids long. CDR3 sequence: CASATVGANVLTF. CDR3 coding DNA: TGTGCCTCTGCCACGGTTGGGGCCAACGTCCTGACTTTC. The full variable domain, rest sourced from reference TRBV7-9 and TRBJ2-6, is DTGVSQNPRHKITKRGQNVTFRCDPISEHNRLYWYRQTLGQGPEFLTYFQNEAQLEKSRLLSDRFSAERPKGSFSTLEIQRTEQGDSAMYLCASATVGANVLTFGAGSRLTVL.

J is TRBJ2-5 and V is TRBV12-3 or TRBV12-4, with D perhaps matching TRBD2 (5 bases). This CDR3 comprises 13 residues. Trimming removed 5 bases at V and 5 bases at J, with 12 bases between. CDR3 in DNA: TGTGCCAGCAGTCCGGCCCGCGGGGAGACCCAGTACTTC. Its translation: CASSPARGETQYF.

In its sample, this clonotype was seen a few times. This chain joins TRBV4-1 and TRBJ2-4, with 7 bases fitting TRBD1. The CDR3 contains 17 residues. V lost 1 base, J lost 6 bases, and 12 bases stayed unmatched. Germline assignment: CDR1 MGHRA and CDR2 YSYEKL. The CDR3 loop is CASSQGTGTGWGNIQYF. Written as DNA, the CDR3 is TGCGCCAGCAGCCAAGGGACAGGTACTGGGTGGGGAAACATTCAGTACTTC.

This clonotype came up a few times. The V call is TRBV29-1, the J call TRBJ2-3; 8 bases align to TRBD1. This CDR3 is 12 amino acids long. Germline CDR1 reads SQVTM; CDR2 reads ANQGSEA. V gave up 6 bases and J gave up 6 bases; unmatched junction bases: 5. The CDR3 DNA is TGCAGCGTACCTCAGGGGGCTGATACGCAGTATTTT. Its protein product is CSVPQGADTQYF.

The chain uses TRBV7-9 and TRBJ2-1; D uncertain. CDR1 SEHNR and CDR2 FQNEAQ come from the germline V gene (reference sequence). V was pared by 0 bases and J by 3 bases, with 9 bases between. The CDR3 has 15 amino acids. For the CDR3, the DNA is TGTGCCAGCAGCTTAGCCCCAGATAACTACAATGAGCAGTTCTTC. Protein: CASSLAPDNYNEQFF.

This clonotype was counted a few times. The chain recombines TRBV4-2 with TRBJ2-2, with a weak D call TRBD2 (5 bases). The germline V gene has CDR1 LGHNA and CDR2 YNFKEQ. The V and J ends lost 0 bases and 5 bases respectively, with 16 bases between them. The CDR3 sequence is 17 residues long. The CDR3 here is CASSQDLARVRTGELFF. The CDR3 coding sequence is TGTGCCAGCAGCCAAGATCTTGCGAGGGTTCGGACCGGGGAGCTGTTTTTT.

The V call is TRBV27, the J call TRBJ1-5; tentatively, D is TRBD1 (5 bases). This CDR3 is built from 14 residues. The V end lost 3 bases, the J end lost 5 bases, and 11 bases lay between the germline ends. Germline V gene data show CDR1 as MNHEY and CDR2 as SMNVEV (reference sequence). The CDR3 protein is CASSFLGEDQPQHF. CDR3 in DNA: TGTGCCAGCAGTTTTCTAGGGGAAGATCAGCCCCAGCATTTT.

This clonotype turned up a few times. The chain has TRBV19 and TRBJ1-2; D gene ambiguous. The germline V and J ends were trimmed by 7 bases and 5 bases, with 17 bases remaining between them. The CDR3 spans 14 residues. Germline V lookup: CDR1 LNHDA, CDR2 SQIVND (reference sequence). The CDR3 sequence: CASTPSTDWYGYTF. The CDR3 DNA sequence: TGTGCCAGTACCCCATCGACGGATTGGTATGGCTACACCTTC. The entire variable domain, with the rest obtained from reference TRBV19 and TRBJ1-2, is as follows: DGGITQSPKYLFRKEGQNVTLSCEQNLNHDAMYWYRQDPGQGLRLIYYSQIVNDFQKGDIAEGYSVSREKKESFPLTVTSAQKNPTAFYLCASTPSTDWYGYTFGSGTRLTVV.